The next 3 T cell receptor beta chains were all read from a single sample in a study of identical twins. Via MiXCR, TCRdb re-called the 5' RACE reads, giving one row per CDR3 protein. The table shows about 210,000 distinct CDR3 sequences, with less than 9.5% occurring only once. Sequencing input: memory (CD45RO+) T cells sorted from blood. Receptors were obtained from a woman in her late teens or twenties in good health.

This clonotype was seen only once. The rearrangement uses TRBV7-2 and TRBJ2-7; the D is unclear. Germline V gene lookup returns CDR1 SGHTA and CDR2 FQGNSA. The CDR3 sequence is 12 residues long. V was trimmed by 2 bases and J by 3 bases, leaving 5 bases between them. CDR3 in amino acids: CASSLRDYEQYF. The CDR3 DNA reads as TGTGCCAGCAGCTTAAGGGACTACGAGCAGTACTTC.

This chain uses TRBV12-3 or TRBV12-4 with TRBJ2-3; TRBD2 aligns across 7 bases. V was pared by 1 base and J by 1 base, with 8 bases of the junction left unmatched. The CDR3 totals 17 residues. The DNA for the CDR3 is TGTGCCAGCAGTTTAGTTAGGACTAGAGCCGGCACAGATACGCAGTATTTT. Translation gives CASSLVRTRAGTDTQYF.

The J gene is TRBJ2-7, the V gene TRBV15, with a possible D match to TRBD2 (5 bases). The CDR3 is 15 amino acids. V lost 5 bases, J lost 0 bases, and 14 bases lay in between. Germline values: CDR1 LNHNV, CDR2 YYDKDF (reference sequence). Written as DNA, the CDR3 is TGTGCCACCAGCGGCCGGGTCACTAGCTCCTACGAGCAGTACTTC. Protein sequence: CATSGRVTSSYEQYF.